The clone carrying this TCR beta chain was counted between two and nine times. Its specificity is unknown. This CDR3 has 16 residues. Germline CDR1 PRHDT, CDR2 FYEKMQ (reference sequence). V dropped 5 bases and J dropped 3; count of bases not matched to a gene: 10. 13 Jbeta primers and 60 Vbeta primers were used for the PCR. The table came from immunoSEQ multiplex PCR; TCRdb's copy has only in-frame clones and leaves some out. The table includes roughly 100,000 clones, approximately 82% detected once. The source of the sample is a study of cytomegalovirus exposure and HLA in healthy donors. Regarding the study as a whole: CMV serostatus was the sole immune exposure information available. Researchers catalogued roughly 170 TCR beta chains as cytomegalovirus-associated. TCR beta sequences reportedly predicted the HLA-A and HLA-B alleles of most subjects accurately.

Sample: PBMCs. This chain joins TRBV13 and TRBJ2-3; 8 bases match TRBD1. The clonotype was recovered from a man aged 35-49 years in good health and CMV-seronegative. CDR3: CASSPRPGQGTDTQYF. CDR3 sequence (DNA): TGTGCCAGCAGCCCCCGACCAGGACAGGGAACAGATACGCAGTATTTT.